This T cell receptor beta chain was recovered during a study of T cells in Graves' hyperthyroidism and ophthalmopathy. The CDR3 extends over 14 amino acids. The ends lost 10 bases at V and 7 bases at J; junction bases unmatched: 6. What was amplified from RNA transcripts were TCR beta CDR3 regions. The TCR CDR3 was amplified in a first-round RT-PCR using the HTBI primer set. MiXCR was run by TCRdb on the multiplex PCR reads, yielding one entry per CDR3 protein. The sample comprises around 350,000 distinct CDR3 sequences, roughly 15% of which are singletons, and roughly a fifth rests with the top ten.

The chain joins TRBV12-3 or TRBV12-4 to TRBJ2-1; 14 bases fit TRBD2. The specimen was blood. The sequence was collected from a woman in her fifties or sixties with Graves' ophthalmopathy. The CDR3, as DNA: TGTGCCAACAGGGGACTAGCGGGAGTTAATGAGCAGTTCTTC. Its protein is CANRGLAGVNEQFF.